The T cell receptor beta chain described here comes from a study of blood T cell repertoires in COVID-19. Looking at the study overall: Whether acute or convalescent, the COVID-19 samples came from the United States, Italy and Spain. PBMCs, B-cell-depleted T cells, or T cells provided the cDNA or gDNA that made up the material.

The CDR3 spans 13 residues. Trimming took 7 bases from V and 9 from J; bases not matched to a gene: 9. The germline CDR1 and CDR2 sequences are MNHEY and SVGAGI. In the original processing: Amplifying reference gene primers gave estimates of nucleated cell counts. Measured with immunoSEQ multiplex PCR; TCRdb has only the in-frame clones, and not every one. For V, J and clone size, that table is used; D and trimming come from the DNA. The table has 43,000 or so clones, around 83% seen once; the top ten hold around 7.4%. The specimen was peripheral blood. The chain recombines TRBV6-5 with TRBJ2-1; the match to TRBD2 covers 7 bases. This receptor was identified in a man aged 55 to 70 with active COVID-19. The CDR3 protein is CASMGGGPVEQFF. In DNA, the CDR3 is TGTGCCAGCATGGGGGGAGGGCCGGTTGAGCAGTTCTTC.